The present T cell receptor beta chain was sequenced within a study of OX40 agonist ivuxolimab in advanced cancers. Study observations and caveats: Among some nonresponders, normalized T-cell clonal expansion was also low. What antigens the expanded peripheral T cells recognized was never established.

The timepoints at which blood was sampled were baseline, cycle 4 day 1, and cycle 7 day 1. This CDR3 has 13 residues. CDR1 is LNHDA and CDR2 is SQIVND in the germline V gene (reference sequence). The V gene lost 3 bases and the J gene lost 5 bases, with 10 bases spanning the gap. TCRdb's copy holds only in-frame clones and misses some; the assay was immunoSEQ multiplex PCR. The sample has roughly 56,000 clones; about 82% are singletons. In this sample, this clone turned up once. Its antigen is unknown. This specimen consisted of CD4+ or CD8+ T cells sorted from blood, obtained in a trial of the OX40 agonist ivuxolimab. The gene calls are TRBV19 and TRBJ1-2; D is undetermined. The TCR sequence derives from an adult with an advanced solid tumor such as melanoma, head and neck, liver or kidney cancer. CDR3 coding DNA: TGTGCCAGTAGTATTGGACGGGGATATGGCTACACCTTC. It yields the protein CASSIGRGYGYTF.